Presented here are 15 T cell receptor gamma chains from one specimen sequenced in a study of Vδ1+ human thymocytes. Findings of the study overall: Thymic TRG and TRD repertoires appeared highly polyclonal.

Their antigens are not known. The template was reverse-transcribed extracted RNA. Pooled V-gene forward primers with one constant-region reverse primer generated the CDR3 amplicons by multiplex PCR. TCRdb re-called the multiplex PCR reads with CATT. The repertoire holds roughly 30,000 gamma-chain clones, with roughly 20% as singletons. Input material: Vdelta1+ gamma-delta thymocytes from the thymus. The subset was: FACS-sorted CD3+ TCRalphabeta- TCRVdelta1+ TCRVdelta2- thymocytes. The receptors originated from a boy younger than two who had congenital heart surgery.

The V call is TRGV5, the J call TRGJP2. The germline CDR1 and CDR2 sequences are VINAFY and YDVSNSKD. V was clipped by 2 bases and J by 1 base; unmatched bases: 7. The CDR3 spans 16 residues. Written as DNA, the CDR3 is TGTGCCACCTGGGACAAGCCATCTAGTAGTGATTGGATCAAGACGTTT. It yields the protein CATWDKPSSSDWIKTF.

Concerning this clone: A read error may produce the germline difference seen at one junction end. The same CDR3 is also encoded by other DNA sequences in this sample. The chain recombines TRGV5 with TRGJ1 or TRGJ2. The CDR3 length is 15 residues. Per germline, CDR1 VINAFY and CDR2 YDVSNSKD. The CDR3 bases are TGTGCCACATGGGACAGGCGTCCTCCTTATTATAAGAAACTCTTT. Translating it yields CATWDRRPPYYKKLF.

This clone came up a few times. The same CDR3 also results from other DNA sequences found in this sample. This sequence joins TRGV2 and TRGJ1 or TRGJ2. V shed 2 bases, J shed 9 bases, and the junction held 7 bases outside the gene matches. Germline V gene lookup returns CDR1 EGSNGY and CDR2 YDSYNSKV. The CDR3 loop spans 12 amino acids. CDR3: CATWDVRGKKLF. As DNA, the CDR3 is TGTGCCACCTGGGACGTCCGTGGTAAGAAACTCTTT.

The V call is TRGV9, the J call TRGJ1 or TRGJ2. The CDR3 is made up of 15 amino acids. Trimming at V came to 2 bases and at J to 5 bases, leaving 12 bases not matched to a gene. CDR1 and CDR2 (germline): GITISATS, ISYDGTV (reference sequence). CDR3 region: CALWEAHQRHYKKLF. In nucleotides, the CDR3 is TGTGCCTTGTGGGAGGCCCATCAAAGGCATTATAAGAAACTCTTT.

The chain joins TRGV9 to TRGJ1 or TRGJ2. Losses at the gene ends were 4 bases for V and 3 bases for J; bases not matched to a gene: 12. This CDR3 is built from 15 residues. CDR1 is GITISATS, CDR2 ISYDGTV, per germline (reference sequence). The CDR3 protein is CALWDSGPIYYKKLF. DNA for the CDR3: TGTGCCTTGTGGGACTCTGGCCCGATTTATTATAAGAAACTCTTT.

This clone is classed as medium-sized. The same CDR3 also results from other DNA sequences found in this sample. V gene TRGV2 combines with J gene TRGJ1 or TRGJ2. Germline-derived CDR1 and CDR2 are EGSNGY and YDSYNSKV. V was clipped by 0 bases and J by 6 bases; unmatched bases: 2. This CDR3 region has 12 residues. The CDR3 loop reads CATWDGRYKKLF. CDR3 nucleotides: TGTGCCACCTGGGACGGGCGTTATAAGAAACTCTTT.

The sample holds a few counts of this clone. The chain combines TRGV4 with TRGJ1 or TRGJ2. Germline V gene data show CDR1 as EGSTGY and CDR2 as YDSYTSSV. The CDR3 runs 12 residues. After removal of 1 base from V and 10 bases from J, the junction contained 7 bases not matched to a gene. As DNA, the CDR3 is TGTGCCACCTGGGATGGCCGGGCCAAGAAACTCTTT. Translating gives CATWDGRAKKLF.

The count of this clone is one. The rearrangement joins TRGV9 to TRGJP. J was trimmed by 7 bases and V by 0 bases; bases with no gene match: 6. The CDR3 is 17 amino acids. The germline V gene has CDR1 GITISATS and CDR2 ISYDGTV (reference sequence). CDR3 in amino acids: CALWEVPSELGKKIKVF. CDR3 coding DNA: TGTGCCTTGTGGGAGGTGCCCTCGGAGTTGGGCAAAAAAATCAAGGTATTT.

The sample holds one count of this clone. The chain joins TRGV4 to TRGJ1 or TRGJ2. Germline lookup yields CDR1 EGSTGY and CDR2 YDSYTSSV. V shed 5 bases and J 2 bases; nucleotides not matched to a gene: 12. The CDR3 has 15 residues. CDR3 residues: CATWVLIGHYYKKLF. CDR3 in DNA: TGTGCCACCTGGGTCCTGATCGGTCATTATTATAAGAAACTCTTT.

By sample share, this clone is medium-sized (0.01 to 0.1%). V usage is TRGV3 and J usage is TRGJ1 or TRGJ2. Trimming cost V 0 bases and J 6 bases; bases outside gene matches: 2. This CDR3 has 12 amino acids. The germline V gene has CDR1 VTNTFY and CDR2 YDVSTARD (reference sequence). CDR3 residues: CATWDRGYKKLF. Written as DNA, the CDR3 is TGTGCCACCTGGGACAGGGGTTATAAGAAACTCTTT.

The chain links TRGV4 to TRGJP1. This CDR3 has 13 amino acids. V lost 6 bases, J lost 3 bases, and 4 bases stayed unmatched. Germline V lookup: CDR1 EGSTGY, CDR2 YDSYTSSV. CDR3 coding DNA: TGTGCCACCTGGAACCCCACTGGTTGGTTCAAGATATTT. This codes for CATWNPTGWFKIF.

As regards this clone: Possible read error: a much larger clone is one base away. Other DNA sequences in the same sample also yield this CDR3. The genes are TRGV4 and TRGJ1 or TRGJ2. V was clipped by 1 base and J by 5 bases; unmatched bases: 2. Germline V gives CDR1 EGSTGY, CDR2 YDSYTSSV. There are 12 residues in the CDR3. The CDR3 nucleotides read TGTGCCACCTGGGATGGTCATTATAAGAAACTCTTT. Amino acids: CATWDGHYKKLF.

The chain carries TRGV4 and TRGJ1 or TRGJ2. This CDR3 has 18 residues. Germline trimming cut 0 bases from V and 0 bases from J; bases unmatched to any gene: 14. CDR1 and CDR2 (germline): EGSTGY, YDSYTSSV. The CDR3 DNA is TGTGCCACCTGGGATGGGCTCTCTCAGGCCACGAATTATTATAAGAAACTCTTT. This gives the protein CATWDGLSQATNYYKKLF.

The gene calls are TRGV5 and TRGJP1. The CDR3 sequence is 15 residues long. Germline lookup yields CDR1 VINAFY and CDR2 YDVSNSKD. With V trimmed by 0 bases and J by 2 bases, 3 bases remained unmatched. CDR3 DNA sequence: TGTGCCACCTGGGACAGGCTAACCACTGGTTGGTTCAAGATATTT. Encoded protein: CATWDRLTTGWFKIF.

On this clone: Other DNA sequences of this sample code for an identical CDR3. The chain joins TRGV3 to TRGJ1 or TRGJ2. V lost 0 bases and J lost 2; bases outside the gene matches: 7. This CDR3 is 15 amino acids long. CDR1 is VTNTFY, CDR2 YDVSTARD, per germline (reference sequence). The chain's CDR3 is CATWDRPRDYYKKLF. The CDR3 region has the DNA TGTGCCACCTGGGACAGGCCGCGAGATTATTATAAGAAACTCTTT.